The entry that follows covers one T cell receptor (beta chain) sequence. Its antigen is still unknown. Germline V CDR1 and CDR2: SQVTM, ANQGSEA. V was clipped by 0 bases and J by 5 bases; unmatched bases: 7. This CDR3 is 16 amino acids long. TCRdb processed the 5' RACE reads anew with MiXCR; each CDR3 protein has one entry. The table lists 350,000 to 450,000 distinct CDR3 sequences, 25% to 30% of them singletons. This entry is derived from a study of CD8 T cells in ankylosing spondylitis. Overall study findings and caveats: Among TCR beta sequences, a motif of under ten highly homologous variants appeared characteristic of ankylosing spondylitis blood. Reportedly, matched ankylosing spondylitis synovial fluid was significantly enriched for disease-linked clones.

Sequenced sample: blood, either unsorted or a sorted T cell fraction (not recorded which). The chain links TRBV29-1 to TRBJ2-5; 12 positions agree with TRBD1. This clonotype was sampled from a male donor with ankylosing spondylitis. This CDR3 reads CSVEDRDRGRFETQYF. In nucleotides, the CDR3 is TGCAGCGTTGAAGACCGGGACAGGGGGCGCTTCGAGACCCAGTACTTC.